Listed below are T cell receptor beta chains from one sample, sequenced in a study of shared clonotypes between healthy human individuals. TCRdb keeps only in-frame clones here, not all; method: immunoSEQ multiplex PCR. Among roughly 2.4 million clones listed, around 95% were seen once. Sequencing input: naive CD4+ T cells sorted from blood. The source is a man between 18 and 29 years old in good health. Each CDR3 is given with its conserved first and last residue. The order of the fields is clone size, D gene, V gene, J gene, CDR3 protein, CDR3 DNA. The D gene is left open where the match is weak. Size is stated for part of the rows, as once, few or many counts, or as a class when the clone is expanded.

.	TRBD2	TRBV7-9	TRBJ2-7	CASSWTPAGGSPYEQYF	TGTGCCAGCAGCTGGACCCCGGCGGGAGGGAGCCCCTACGAGCAGTACTTC
.	TRBD2	TRBV5-1	TRBJ2-5	CASSPSGNPQETQYF	TGCGCCAGCAGCCCGAGCGGGAACCCACAAGAGACCCAGTACTTC
.	.	TRBV7-2	TRBJ2-2	CASSLRRGREYTGELFF	TGTGCCAGCAGCTTAAGGAGGGGCAGGGAATACACCGGGGAGCTGTTTTTT
.	TRBD1	TRBV5-8	TRBJ2-7	CASSLAPGTASYEQYF	TGTGCCAGCAGCTTGGCTCCCGGGACAGCCTCCTACGAGCAGTACTTC
.	.	TRBV7-2	TRBJ2-7	CASSLSAGSYEQYF	TGTGCCAGCAGCTTATCGGCGGGATCCTACGAGCAGTACTTC
.	TRBD2	TRBV28	TRBJ2-7	CASSSGGGTREQYF	TGTGCCAGCAGTTCGGGAGGGGGGACGAGGGAGCAGTACTTC
.	.	TRBV28	TRBJ1-6	CASSPRTASSYNSPLHF	TGTGCCAGCAGTCCAAGGACAGCGAGCTCCTATAATTCACCCCTCCACTTT
once	TRBD2	TRBV10-2	TRBJ2-5	CASSDGRGGQETQYF	TGCGCCAGCAGTGACGGGCGGGGGGGCCAAGAGACCCAGTACTTC
.	.	TRBV19	TRBJ2-2	CASSPWRNTGELFF	TGTGCCAGTTCCCCTTGGCGGAACACCGGGGAGCTGTTTTTT
.	.	TRBV5-8	TRBJ2-5	CASSKDWRETQYF	TGTGCCAGCAGCAAGGACTGGAGAGAGACCCAGTACTTC
.	TRBD1	TRBV5-4	TRBJ2-5	CASSLGQGAQETQYF	TGTGCCAGCAGCTTGGGACAGGGGGCCCAAGAGACCCAGTACTTC
.	.	TRBV29-1	TRBJ1-2	CSVAKPNYGYTF	TGCAGCGTTGCAAAACCTAACTATGGCTACACCTTC
.	.	TRBV5-4	TRBJ2-5	CASSLGGIAPKDQYF	TGTGCCAGCAGCTTGGGTGGGATAGCTCCAAAGGACCAGTACTTC